This is a list of T cell receptor beta chains from one sample in a study of T-cell reconstitution after alpha-beta-depleted transplantation in children. TCRdb reanalysed the PCR reads using MiXCR and keeps one entry per CDR3 protein. This sample carries about 110,000 distinct CDR3 sequences, under 25% of them seen once, and the ten largest clones take roughly a tenth. The sample here was PBMCs, mostly from graft donor cells, taken 180 days after TCRalphabeta/CD19-depleted stem cell transplant. The origin of the receptors is a male patient aged 2-15 years who had a stem cell transplant for chronic granulomatous disease, so the T cells may come from the graft donor. Each CDR3 is given with its conserved first and last residue. D genes are given only for firm matches. Where a row states a size, it is once, few, many or the class of an expanded clone; other rows omit it.

j_gene	abundance	v_gene	d_gene	CDR3aa	CDR3nt
TRBJ2-1	.	TRBV20-1	TRBD2	CSAIPWAGVYNEQFF	TGCAGTGCTATCCCATGGGCGGGGGTCTACAATGAGCAGTTCTTC
TRBJ2-5	.	TRBV12-3/TRBV12-4	.	CASSLAEQETQYF	TGTGCCAGCAGTTTAGCCGAACAAGAGACCCAGTACTTC
TRBJ2-1	.	TRBV20-1	TRBD2	CSAGRLAGNLYNEQFF	TGCAGTGCTGGAAGACTAGCCGGTAACCTCTACAATGAGCAGTTCTTC
TRBJ2-3	many	TRBV20-1	.	CSAEDRQTDTQYF	TGCAGTGCCGAGGACCGACAGACAGATACGCAGTATTTT
TRBJ2-1	few	TRBV20-1	TRBD1	CSASAYRGSYNEQFF	TGCAGTGCTAGCGCTTACAGGGGCTCCTACAATGAGCAGTTCTTC
TRBJ1-1	many	TRBV7-6	.	CASSQTGLNTEAFF	TGTGCCAGCAGCCAGACGGGGTTGAACACTGAAGCTTTCTTT
TRBJ2-7	.	TRBV27	TRBD1	CASRRTGAGYEQYF	TGTGCCAGCAGACGGACAGGGGCCGGTTACGAGCAGTACTTC
TRBJ1-6	many	TRBV5-1	.	CASSPEAAYNSPLHF	TGCGCCAGCAGCCCGGAGGCAGCCTATAATTCACCCCTCCACTTT
TRBJ2-7	few	TRBV12-3/TRBV12-4	.	CASSESQGYYEQYF	TGTGCCAGCAGTGAGAGTCAGGGTTACTACGAGCAGTACTTC
TRBJ2-1	many	TRBV5-1	.	CASSLLANEEQFF	TGCGCCAGCAGCTTGTTGGCTAATGAGGAGCAGTTCTTC
TRBJ2-7	.	TRBV12-3/TRBV12-4	TRBD2	CAFLFPSGTSGGDYEQYF	TGTGCCTTCCTTTTCCCATCCGGGACTAGCGGGGGAGACTACGAGCAGTACTTC
TRBJ1-2	few	TRBV29-1	.	CSGNFYPYGYTF	TGCAGCGGAAACTTCTACCCCTATGGCTACACCTTC
TRBJ2-5	.	TRBV15	.	CATSRVITQETQYF	TGTGCCACCAGCAGAGTTATTACACAAGAGACCCAGTACTTC
TRBJ2-7	many	TRBV7-2	.	CASSSPKLGWEQYF	TGTGCCAGCAGCTCGCCAAAGTTGGGTTGGGAGCAGTACTTC
TRBJ2-5	.	TRBV18	TRBD2	CASSPGTSGSQETQYF	TGTGCCAGCTCACCTGGGACTAGCGGGTCGCAAGAGACCCAGTACTTC
TRBJ2-2	.	TRBV12-3/TRBV12-4	TRBD1	CASSTDRTGELFF	TGTGCCAGCAGCACGGACAGGACCGGGGAGCTGTTTTTT
TRBJ2-1	.	TRBV5-5	.	CASTSSGHAVNEQFF	TGTGCCAGCACCAGTAGCGGCCATGCGGTCAATGAGCAGTTCTTC
TRBJ1-1	.	TRBV29-1	.	CSGDTGSAFF	TGCAGCGGAGACACAGGGAGTGCTTTCTTT
TRBJ2-4	many	TRBV9	.	CASSPWGPVNIQYF	TGTGCCAGCAGCCCCTGGGGCCCGGTTAACATTCAGTACTTC
TRBJ2-2	few	TRBV5-5	.	CASSLEGQANTGELFF	TGTGCCAGCAGCTTGGAGGGGCAAGCGAACACCGGGGAGCTGTTTTTT
TRBJ2-3	many	TRBV5-5	.	CASTAIQGTAYF	TGTGCCAGCACCGCAATTCAAGGGACCGCGTATTTT
TRBJ2-7	many	TRBV12-3/TRBV12-4	TRBD2	CASSFDSGVDEQYF	TGTGCCAGCAGTTTTGATAGCGGGGTGGACGAGCAGTACTTC
TRBJ2-2	few	TRBV6-2/TRBV6-3	TRBD1	CASSPNRGNTGELFF	TGTGCCAGCAGCCCTAACAGGGGTAACACCGGGGAGCTGTTTTTT
TRBJ2-1	many	TRBV12-3/TRBV12-4	.	CASSFAHRQGFRPSPYNEQFF	TGTGCCAGCAGTTTCGCCCACCGTCAGGGGTTCCGGCCCTCGCCCTACAATGAGCAGTTCTTC
TRBJ2-7	many	TRBV20-1	TRBD2	CSARDLGTSGRGSYEQYF	TGCAGTGCTAGAGATCTGGGGACTAGCGGGAGAGGATCCTACGAGCAGTACTTC
TRBJ2-7	few	TRBV15	.	CATSRGESGLSEQYF	TGTGCCACCAGCAGAGGGGAGAGCGGCCTCAGCGAGCAGTACTTC
TRBJ2-7	many	TRBV20-1	.	CSAWGQGTYEQYF	TGCAGTGCCTGGGGACAAGGCACCTACGAGCAGTACTTC
TRBJ1-2	.	TRBV29-1	.	CSVEGQGTHGYTF	TGCAGCGTTGAAGGGCAGGGGACCCATGGCTACACCTTC
TRBJ2-7	.	TRBV7-8	.	CASSVGRSYEQYF	TGTGCCAGCAGCGTGGGACGGTCCTACGAGCAGTACTTC
TRBJ2-4	once	TRBV15	.	CATSRGEGGRDIQYF	TGTGCCACCAGCAGAGGGGAAGGAGGACGTGACATTCAGTACTTC
TRBJ1-1	many	TRBV10-3	.	CAISGTAYTEAFF	TGTGCCATCAGTGGGACAGCCTACACTGAAGCTTTCTTT
TRBJ2-1	.	TRBV5-1	TRBD2	CASSSLAGGGEQFF	TGCGCCAGCAGCTCTCTAGCGGGAGGGGGTGAGCAGTTCTTC
TRBJ2-3	many	TRBV12-3/TRBV12-4	.	CASSRVDTQYF	TGTGCCAGCAGTCGAGTAGATACGCAGTATTTT
TRBJ2-3	many	TRBV9	.	CASSVSSTDTQYF	TGTGCCAGCAGCGTATCTAGCACAGATACGCAGTATTTT
TRBJ2-5	.	TRBV12-3/TRBV12-4	.	CASSLDRTQYF	TGTGCCAGCAGTTTAGATCGGACCCAGTACTTC
TRBJ2-1	few	TRBV20-1	TRBD2	CSARKGLADYNEQFF	TGCAGTGCTAGAAAGGGACTAGCAGATTACAATGAGCAGTTCTTC
TRBJ2-5	.	TRBV11-2	.	CASGEETQYF	TGTGCCAGCGGCGAAGAGACCCAGTACTTC
TRBJ1-5	many	TRBV20-1	.	CSASPRGPGAQHF	TGCAGTGCTAGCCCAAGGGGCCCTGGGGCCCAGCATTTT
TRBJ1-1	.	TRBV6-9	.	CASSYDRKFTEAFF	TGTGCCAGCAGTTATGACAGGAAATTCACTGAAGCTTTCTTT
TRBJ2-7	.	TRBV7-9	.	CASSVRDYEQYF	TGTGCCAGCAGTGTCCGTGACTACGAGCAGTACTTC
TRBJ2-2	.	TRBV12-3/TRBV12-4	.	CASSLGPTRPNTGELFF	TGTGCCAGCAGTTTAGGCCCCACAAGGCCGAACACCGGGGAGCTGTTTTTT
TRBJ2-4	few	TRBV10-3	.	CAISDDAWGIQYF	TGTGCCATCAGTGACGACGCTTGGGGGATTCAGTACTTC
TRBJ2-5	many	TRBV20-1	TRBD2	CSARDVLAGETQYF	TGCAGTGCTAGAGATGTGCTAGCGGGAGAGACCCAGTACTTC
TRBJ2-7	many	TRBV2	.	CASSFLSTQYF	TGTGCCAGCAGTTTTTTGTCCACGCAGTACTTC
TRBJ1-3	many	TRBV12-3/TRBV12-4	.	CASSPGWGSSGNTIYF	TGTGCCAGCAGCCCAGGATGGGGCAGCTCTGGAAACACCATATATTTT